What follows are 3 T cell receptor beta chains derived from one specimen sequenced in a study of blood T cell repertoires in COVID-19. Assay used: immunoSEQ multiplex PCR; TCRdb lists only in-frame clones, some missing. The repertoire holds about 78,000 clones, with over 75% as singletons. The sample taken for sequencing was peripheral blood. The receptors were sampled from a human donor in a cohort sampled during active COVID-19.

The rearrangement uses TRBV18 and TRBJ2-1; 7 bases align to TRBD1. Germline V gene data show CDR1 as KGHSH and CDR2 as LQKENI. The CDR3 runs to 13 residues. The J segment lost 5 bases and the V segment lost 4 bases, leaving 2 bases of the junction unmatched. DNA for the CDR3: TGTGCCAGCTCACGGGGACAGAACAATGAGCAGTTCTTC. Translation: CASSRGQNNEQFF. Supplemented by reference TRBV18 and TRBJ2-1, the full variable domain reads NAGVMQNPRHLVRRRGQEARLRCSPMKGHSHVYWYRQLPEEGLKFMVYLQKENIIDESGMPKERFSAEFPKEGPSILRIQQVVRGDSAAYFCASSRGQNNEQFFGPGTRLTVL.

This chain connects TRBV6-5 to TRBJ1-4; perhaps TRBD1 as D (5 bases). CDR1 and CDR2 (germline): MNHEY, SVGAGI. The CDR3 is 15 amino acids. V lost 6 bases to trimming and J lost 0 bases, with 11 bases between them. The CDR3, as DNA: TGTGCCAGCAGCGGACACTTCTCAACTAATGAAAAACTGTTTTTT. Residues: CASSGHFSTNEKLFF.

The chain carries TRBV7-9 and TRBJ1-4; 8 bases are a match to TRBD1. From germline, CDR1 is SEHNR and CDR2 FQNEAQ (reference sequence). Trimming cost V 5 bases and J 7 bases; bases outside gene matches: 12. The CDR3 is made up of 16 amino acids. CDR3 nucleotide sequence: TGTGCCAGCAGCAACCGGCCAGGACAGGGTCCTGAAAAACTGTTTTTT. Translated: CASSNRPGQGPEKLFF.